The source of this TCR beta chain is a study of OX40 agonist ivuxolimab in advanced cancers. Whole-study results and caveats: CD8+ T cells were the subset that, on average, had more expanded clones than CD4+.

Comment on this clone: Its target is unknown.

CDR3 size: 14 residues. Germline assignment: CDR1 SGHAT and CDR2 FQNNGV. V was shortened by 2 bases and J by 4 bases, with 12 bases between the two germline ends. Assay used: immunoSEQ multiplex PCR; TCRdb lists only in-frame clones, some missing. The sample holds under 40,000 clones, over 80% seen once. The source was CD4+ or CD8+ T cells sorted from blood, collected in a trial of the OX40 agonist ivuxolimab. This chain connects TRBV11-2 to TRBJ2-7; D is unresolved. The receptor was isolated from an adult with an advanced solid tumor such as melanoma, head and neck, liver or kidney cancer. CDR3 DNA sequence: TGTGCCAGCAGCTTAACCCCAGTTGGGTACGAGCAGTACGTC. It translates to CASSLTPVGYEQYV.